These T cell receptor beta chains were read from a single sample in a study of CXCR3-negative and CXCR3-positive naive CD8 T cells. TCRdb derives one entry per CDR3 protein from the 5' RACE reads, leaving out DNA. In total, the table holds around 110,000 distinct CDR3 sequences. The specimen sequenced was naive CXCR3+ CD8+ T cells from blood. Every receptor here comes from a human donor in good health. Some clones in this sample may be carry-over from other donors' samples. Both conserved end residues are part of each CDR3.

j_call,v_call,cdr3_aa
TRBJ2-1,TRBV11-2,CASSLVRDATHNEQFF
TRBJ1-4,TRBV21-1,CASSDGAPGTEDEKLFF
TRBJ1-1,TRBV10-3,CAISDSRGNTEAFF
TRBJ1-4,TRBV6-5,CASSYSSPNEKLFF
TRBJ2-7,TRBV7-9,CASSWAGQPLEQYF
TRBJ2-7,TRBV7-9,CASSNRDRSYEQYF
TRBJ2-2,TRBV11-2,CASSPHFTGAGELFF
TRBJ2-7,TRBV12-3/TRBV12-4,CASSPIDTSYEQYF
TRBJ2-1,TRBV5-1,CASSWGAGEYNEQFF
TRBJ2-7,TRBV11-1,CASSIGPVYEQYF
TRBJ2-3,TRBV29-1,CSVEGLAGTDTQYF
TRBJ2-1,TRBV29-1,CSVEENSREQFF
TRBJ1-2,TRBV12-3/TRBV12-4,CASSLGLTQELHGYTF
TRBJ2-7,TRBV5-1,CASSLHPQVYEQYF
TRBJ2-1,TRBV5-1,CASSSGLAFTNEQFF
TRBJ2-2,TRBV6-1,CASIIHPNTGELFF
TRBJ2-2,TRBV28,CASSFPGSGSPGELFF
TRBJ2-3,TRBV18,CASSPDTDTQYF
TRBJ1-2,TRBV29-1,CSVWGGTNYGYTF
TRBJ2-1,TRBV7-2,CASSPHGGLGYNEQFF
TRBJ1-1,TRBV2,CASSDTDRGNTEAFF
TRBJ2-3,TRBV20-1,CSAMLAGGTSTDTQYF
TRBJ1-1,TRBV7-9,CASSLLDTEAFF
TRBJ2-7,TRBV2,CASSDRSSYEQYF
TRBJ2-1,TRBV6-2/TRBV6-3,CASSPRDTYNEQFF
TRBJ2-7,TRBV29-1,CSALTENYEQYF
TRBJ2-7,TRBV15,CATSRRGTGGSYEQYF
TRBJ2-7,TRBV5-1,CASTTGSGHEHYF
TRBJ2-7,TRBV9,CASSGGTVGYEQYF
TRBJ2-3,TRBV29-1,CSVPGTGGHTQYF
TRBJ2-7,TRBV9,CASSTKPTGLDEQYF
TRBJ2-1,TRBV7-9,CASSNRENNEQFF
TRBJ1-5,TRBV7-9,CASSPGTGVWPQHF
TRBJ2-2,TRBV28,CASAVTGDGGELFF
TRBJ1-1,TRBV7-8,CASSLDGLMDVSSMNTEAFF
TRBJ2-6,TRBV30,CAWSPGAGANVLTF
TRBJ2-1,TRBV7-3,CASSLGLAGINEQFF
TRBJ1-4,TRBV13,CASTVQGTREKLFF
TRBJ2-1,TRBV29-1,CSVVTSGSANEQFF
TRBJ1-1,TRBV19,CASSIVATQNTEAFF
TRBJ2-3,TRBV10-3,CAIRPSGLSTDTQYF
TRBJ2-3,TRBV6-5,CASSYAGTSGIGTDTQYF
TRBJ2-7,TRBV20-1,CSARMLGQAYEQYF
TRBJ2-3,TRBV6-1,CASSGAGTTYF